One T cell receptor (beta chain) is described in this entry. Its antigen is not known. The sample is drawn from a study of cytomegalovirus exposure and HLA in healthy donors. Study-level results: Specific recognition of CMV antigens was confirmed in vitro for a few chains (all CMV-associated).

Data came from immunoSEQ multiplex PCR; TCRdb stores just in-frame clones and leaves some out. This table has 150,000 to 200,000 clones, about 90% appearing once. Germline values: CDR1 SQVTM, CDR2 ANQGSEA. V dropped 4 bases and J dropped 0 bases, with 6 bases sitting between them. CDR3 size: 13 residues. The sequence was collected from a woman in her late teens or twenties in good health and CMV-seropositive. V usage is TRBV29-1 and J usage is TRBJ1-4; D is uncertain. The sequenced sample was PBMCs. The CDR3 loop is CSVVPSTNEKLFF. The DNA for the CDR3 is TGCAGCGTTGTTCCATCAACTAATGAAAAACTGTTTTTT.